The 28 T cell receptor beta chains presented below share a single source sample, sequenced in a study of blood T cell repertoires in COVID-19. Method: immunoSEQ multiplex PCR; TCRdb's copy keeps in-frame clones and lacks some. There are under 130,000 clones in the sample; 84% occur only once, and approximately 12% lies in the top ten. Specimen: peripheral blood. The source is a human donor in a cohort sampled during active COVID-19.

V gene TRBV18 combines with J gene TRBJ2-1; 7 positions match TRBD1. The V segment lost 2 bases and the J segment 6 bases; nucleotides outside the gene matches: 7. Per the germline V gene, CDR1 is KGHSH and CDR2 is LQKENI. The CDR3 consists of 15 residues. The CDR3 region has the DNA TGTGCCAGCTCACCAAAGGGGGCGCGGGTCAATGAGCAGTTCTTC. Translating gives CASSPKGARVNEQFF.

The rearrangement uses TRBV5-4 and TRBJ2-1; 10 bases fit TRBD2. Germline V gene lookup returns CDR1 SGHNT and CDR2 YYREEE (reference sequence). The CDR3 has 16 residues. V lost 2 bases, J lost 7 bases, and 9 bases stayed unmatched. The CDR3 is CASSFGRAGGLNEQFF. CDR3 bases: TGTGCCAGCAGCTTTGGTAGAGCGGGGGGGTTGAATGAGCAGTTCTTC.

The V gene is TRBV29-1, the J gene TRBJ1-1; 9 bases agree with TRBD1. V lost 8 bases and J lost 5; bases outside the gene matches: 9. The CDR3 contains 13 residues. CDR1 SQVTM and CDR2 ANQGSEA come from the germline V gene. The CDR3 spells CSSVGQGGTEAFF. The CDR3 bases are TGCAGCTCCGTGGGACAGGGAGGGACTGAAGCTTTCTTT.

This clone was picked up one time. V gene TRBV7-9 combines with J gene TRBJ2-5, with D possibly matching TRBD2 (6 bases). Looked up from germline, CDR1 is SEHNR and CDR2 is FQNEAQ (reference sequence). The CDR3 loop spans 18 amino acids. V lost 1 base, J lost 4 bases, and 22 bases lay in between. The CDR3 coding sequence is TGTGCCAGCAGCTTAGGGGGCCCCGGGACTCAGAAAGTAGAGACCCAGTACTTC. This translates into CASSLGGPGTQKVETQYF.

This rearrangement joins TRBV4-2 to TRBJ2-7; TRBD1 is a possible D gene (8 bases). The germline gives CDR1 LGHNA, CDR2 YNFKEQ. V lost 3 bases and J lost 3, with 15 bases in between. The CDR3 runs to 15 residues. The CDR3, as DNA: TGTGCCAGCAGCCATACACAGGGGGGGGACTACGAGCAGTACTTC. Translating gives CASSHTQGGDYEQYF.

The rearrangement uses TRBV12-3 or TRBV12-4 and TRBJ1-1; D ambiguous. Trimming took off 6 bases at V and 3 bases at J, with 11 bases between the two ends. This CDR3 is 13 amino acids long. Here the CDR3 reads CASRFGLYTEAFF. CDR3 DNA: TGTGCCAGCAGATTTGGACTTTACACTGAAGCTTTCTTT.

The chain recombines TRBV6-5 with TRBJ1-1; D is unclear. CDR1 MNHEY and CDR2 SVGAGI come from the germline V gene. The CDR3 loop spans 15 amino acids. Trimming left V 6 bases short and J 5 bases short, with 19 bases between. The CDR3 DNA reads as TGTGCCAGCAGCCGTCCGCGGAGGATGGGGACTGAAGCTTTCTTT. Translated, it gives CASSRPRRMGTEAFF.

The chain links TRBV2 to TRBJ1-5; 10 bases fit TRBD1. The CDR3 is made up of 18 amino acids. V lost 6 bases and J lost 2; bases outside the gene matches: 13. Germline loops: CDR1 SNHLY, CDR2 FYNNEI. The CDR3 spells CASSSYRTGGVGNQPQHF. As DNA, the CDR3 is TGTGCCAGCAGCTCTTACCGGACAGGGGGAGTGGGCAATCAGCCCCAGCATTTT.

The rearrangement joins TRBV14 to TRBJ1-2; D remains unclear. Trimming shortened V by 4 bases and J by 7 bases, and 16 bases separated the two germline ends. This CDR3 has 14 amino acids. Looked up from germline, CDR1 is SGHDN and CDR2 is FVKESK. The CDR3 nucleotides are TGTGCCAGCAGCCCGACAACACGCCGGGGTGGCTACACCTTC. This codes for CASSPTTRRGGYTF.

Details on this clone: An end of the junction does not agree with germline; a read error may underlie this. The V and J genes are TRBV3-1 (or the pseudogene TRBV3-2) and TRBJ2-5; 9 bases are shared with TRBD2. Germline lookup yields CDR1 LGHDT and CDR2 YNNKEL (reference sequence). The CDR3 runs 14 residues. The DNA of the CDR3 is TGTGCCAGCAGCAAAGAGTGGCGGGGGGGGACCCAGTACTTC. This sequence encodes CASSKEWRGGTQYF.

J is TRBJ2-7 and V is TRBV7-9, with D possibly matching TRBD2 (6 bases). This CDR3 is 17 amino acids long. Trimming stripped 5 bases from V and 1 base from J, with 21 bases between. CDR1 SEHNR and CDR2 FQNEAQ come from the germline V gene (reference sequence). The CDR3 DNA sequence: TGTGCCAGCAGCGGAAATACCGGGACTCCGGCGTCCTACGAGCAGTACTTC. Encoded protein: CASSGNTGTPASYEQYF.

The genes are TRBV7-8 and TRBJ2-3; 9 bases are a match to TRBD2. V lost 5 bases to trimming and J lost 1 base; unmatched junction nucleotides: 16. The CDR3 has 19 residues. Germline assignment: CDR1 SGHVS and CDR2 FQNEAQ. CDR3 region: CASSLRGSGASGGTDTQYF. The CDR3 DNA reads TGTGCCAGCAGCCTAAGAGGGAGTGGGGCTAGCGGGGGCACAGATACGCAGTATTTT. Complete variable domain (other parts from reference TRBV7-8 and TRBJ2-3): GAGVSQSPRYKVAKRGQDVALRCDPISGHVSLFWYQQALGQGPEFLTYFQNEAQLDKSGLPSDRFFAERPEGSVSTLKIQRTQQEDSAVYLCASSLRGSGASGGTDTQYFGPGTRLTVL.

This rearrangement joins TRBV7-3 to TRBJ2-1, with 12 bases identical to TRBD1. The CDR3 consists of 15 residues. Germline loops: CDR1 SGHTA, CDR2 FQGTGA. V lost 6 bases and J lost 7; bases outside the gene matches: 7. The CDR3 region has the DNA TGTGCCAGCAGTACCGGGACAGGGGGCAAGAATGAGCAGTTCTTC. It codes for CASSTGTGGKNEQFF.

The V call is TRBV19, the J call TRBJ2-4; 10 nucleotides align to TRBD2. Germline CDR1 LNHDA, CDR2 SQIVND (reference sequence). CDR3 length: 17 residues. Trimming took 6 bases from V and 3 from J; bases not matched to a gene: 11. As DNA, the CDR3 is TGTGCCAGTAGAGAAATAGCGGGGGGAAGTAGCAAAAACATTCAGTACTTC. It specifies CASREIAGGSSKNIQYF.

The rearrangement links TRBV5-6 to TRBJ1-2; TRBD1 might be the D (6 bases). The CDR3 sequence is 16 residues long. V lost 4 bases and J lost 4, with 20 bases in between. The V gene's germline CDR1 is SGHDT and CDR2 YYEEEE. CDR3 bases: TGTGCCAGCAGCCTAAATCCCACAGGGATGAGCTATGGCTACACCTTC. Its translation is CASSLNPTGMSYGYTF.

A single count supports this clone. This chain joins TRBV11-2 and TRBJ1-1, with 7 bases matching TRBD1. After removal of 1 base from V and 3 bases from J, the junction contained 11 bases not matched to a gene. The germline V gene has CDR1 SGHAT and CDR2 FQNNGV. The CDR3 is made up of 17 amino acids. The CDR3 DNA sequence: TGTGCCAGCAGCTTAGCGCCCTTCCGGGACAGCTACACTGAAGCTTTCTTT. Its protein is CASSLAPFRDSYTEAFF.

The V call is TRBV6-5, the J call TRBJ1-2, with 8 bases fitting TRBD1. The V and J ends lost 4 bases and 7 bases, in that order; junction bases with no gene match: 2. The length of the CDR3 is 12 residues. The germline V gene encodes CDR1 MNHEY and CDR2 SVGAGI. CDR3 sequence (DNA): TGTGCCAGCAGTTCAGGGGGCCTTGGCTACACCTTC. This gives the protein CASSSGGLGYTF.

The rearrangement uses TRBV7-2 and TRBJ1-5; possibly TRBD1 for D (5 bases). The V end lost 5 bases, the J end lost 4 bases, and 15 bases lay between the germline ends. The germline V gene encodes CDR1 SGHTA and CDR2 FQGNSA. The CDR3 covers 15 residues. The CDR3 sequence: CASSPLDTRNQPQHF. The CDR3 coding sequence is TGTGCCAGCAGCCCTTTGGACACCCGAAATCAGCCCCAGCATTTT.

About this clone: One end of the junction varies from germline; a read error may be responsible. The chain employs TRBV10-3 and TRBJ1-5; D perhaps matches TRBD1 (6 bases). CDR1 ENHRY and CDR2 SYGVKD come from the germline V gene. The CDR3 length is 16 residues. This CDR3 is CAISDGGADSNRPQHF. The CDR3, as DNA: TGTGCCATCAGTGACGGGGGGGCCGATTCCAATCGGCCCCAGCATTTT.

The V call is TRBV7-8, the J call TRBJ2-2, with 9 bases matching TRBD2. This CDR3 is 15 amino acids long. J lost 4 bases, V lost 5 bases, and 5 bases had no gene match. Germline CDR1 reads SGHVS; CDR2 reads FQNEAQ. The CDR3 coding sequence is TGTGCCAGCAGCCCGGGACTAGCTGGCACCGGGGAGCTGTTTTTT. Translating gives CASSPGLAGTGELFF.

This chain connects TRBV4-2 to TRBJ2-3; 10 bases align to TRBD2. V was pared by 2 bases and J by 6 bases, with 5 bases of the junction left unmatched. The germline V gene encodes CDR1 LGHNA and CDR2 YNFKEQ. The length of the CDR3 is 15 residues. CDR3 in amino acids: CASSQSGGAFDTQYF. In nucleotides, the CDR3 is TGTGCCAGCAGCCAAAGCGGGGGGGCCTTCGATACGCAGTATTTT.

For the CDR3, the DNA is TGTGCCAGCTCGGCGAATAGCAGGGTGAATCAGCCCCAGCATTTT. This sequence encodes CASSANSRVNQPQHF. J is TRBJ1-5 and V is TRBV18; D might be TRBD1 (5 bases). V gave up 6 bases and J gave up 4 bases, with 16 bases separating them. Per the germline V gene, CDR1 is KGHSH and CDR2 is LQKENI. The CDR3 has 15 amino acids.

This clone appeared a few times. The chain couples TRBV5-4 to TRBJ1-3; D is unresolved. Germline V gene data show CDR1 as SGHNT and CDR2 as YYREEE (reference sequence). The CDR3 runs 14 residues. The germline V and J ends were trimmed by 4 bases and 8 bases, with 16 bases remaining between them. This CDR3 is CASSLGPGRDTIYF. CDR3 nucleotides: TGTGCCAGCAGCCTGGGCCCTGGGAGGGACACCATATATTTT. The complete variable domain, with remaining parts taken from reference TRBV5-4 and TRBJ1-3, reads ETGVTQSPTHLIKTRGQQVTLRCSSQSGHNTVSWYQQALGQGPQFIFQYYREEENGRGNFPPRFSGLQFPNYSSELNVNALELDDSALYLCASSLGPGRDTIYFGEGSWLTVV.

The chain is built from TRBV4-3 and TRBJ1-6; D possibly corresponds to TRBD1 (6 bases). CDR1 and CDR2 from the germline V gene are LGHNA and YSLEER. V lost 0 bases to trimming and J lost 4 bases, with 7 bases between them. CDR3 length equals 15 residues. The CDR3 spells CASSQEQGYNSPLHF. The CDR3 DNA is TGCGCCAGCAGCCAAGAACAGGGATATAATTCACCCCTCCACTTT.

The rearrangement joins TRBV19 to TRBJ1-2; 8 bases align to TRBD1. The germline V gene encodes CDR1 LNHDA and CDR2 SQIVND (reference sequence). The CDR3 is made up of 15 amino acids. V shed 4 bases and J 7 bases; nucleotides not matched to a gene: 11. The CDR3 sequence is CASSTRTGSVGGYTF. Here the CDR3 DNA reads TGTGCCAGTAGTACCCGGACAGGGTCGGTCGGTGGCTACACCTTC. The whole variable domain, remainder taken from reference TRBV19 and TRBJ1-2, is DGGITQSPKYLFRKEGQNVTLSCEQNLNHDAMYWYRQDPGQGLRLIYYSQIVNDFQKGDIAEGYSVSREKKESFPLTVTSAQKNPTAFYLCASSTRTGSVGGYTFGSGTRLTVV.

The chain uses TRBV5-5 and TRBJ1-1; D might be TRBD1 (5 bases). Germline CDR1 and CDR2: SGHKS and YYEKEE (reference sequence). V shed 1 base and J shed 1 base, with 5 bases lying between them. The CDR3 extends over 13 amino acids. The CDR3 is CASSLRGNTEAFF. CDR3 DNA sequence: TGTGCCAGCAGCTTGAGGGGGAACACTGAAGCTTTCTTT. The full variable domain, completed using reference TRBV5-5 and TRBJ1-1, is DAGVTQSPTHLIKTRGQQVTLRCSPISGHKSVSWYQQVLGQGPQFIFQYYEKEERGRGNFPDRFSARQFPNYSSELNVNALLLGDSALYLCASSLRGNTEAFFGQGTRLTVV.

The rearrangement joins TRBV7-3 to TRBJ1-6, with D possibly being TRBD1 (6 bases). Germline lookup yields CDR1 SGHTA and CDR2 FQGTGA. V gave up 3 bases and J gave up 7 bases, with 13 bases separating them. This CDR3 is 15 amino acids long. The CDR3 DNA reads TGTGCCAGCAGCTTCCGGGGGGGCGCCAATTCACCCCTCCACTTT. Translated: CASSFRGGANSPLHF.

CDR3 loop: CASTRGQNQPQHF. Here the CDR3 DNA reads TGTGCCAGCACCAGGGGGCAAAATCAGCCCCAGCATTTT. The chain combines TRBV12-3 or TRBV12-4 with TRBJ1-5, with 8 bases fitting TRBD1. This CDR3 is 13 amino acids long. J was trimmed by 4 bases and V by 7 bases; bases with no gene match: 3.